This T cell receptor beta chain was obtained from a study of blood T cell repertoires in COVID-19. Study-level information: In each case, the material was cDNA or gDNA derived from T cells, B-cell-depleted T cells, or PBMCs.

Here immunoSEQ multiplex PCR was the method, and the copy in TCRdb shows in-frame clones only, minus some. The profile shows hundreds of thousands of clones, more than 75% of them singletons. CDR3 length: 11 amino acids. V lost 2 bases and J 5 bases, leaving 4 bases between the germline ends. Per the germline V gene, CDR1 is SGHRS and CDR2 is YFSETQ. Enrolled through a virtual design, the participants were between roughly 18 and 89 years of age and came from about two dozen US areas. Assignments of participants to cohorts depended upon their own reported clinical history. Symptom resolution, clearance, or two negative PCRs marked donors in Cohort 3 as recovered.

V gene TRBV5-1 combines with J gene TRBJ2-5; D is uncertain. The TCR comes from a woman under 40 who had recovered from COVID-19. Material: PBMCs or T cells enriched from blood (not recorded which). Here the CDR3 reads CASSFSETQYF. The CDR3 DNA reads as TGCGCCAGCAGCTTCTCTGAGACCCAGTACTTC.